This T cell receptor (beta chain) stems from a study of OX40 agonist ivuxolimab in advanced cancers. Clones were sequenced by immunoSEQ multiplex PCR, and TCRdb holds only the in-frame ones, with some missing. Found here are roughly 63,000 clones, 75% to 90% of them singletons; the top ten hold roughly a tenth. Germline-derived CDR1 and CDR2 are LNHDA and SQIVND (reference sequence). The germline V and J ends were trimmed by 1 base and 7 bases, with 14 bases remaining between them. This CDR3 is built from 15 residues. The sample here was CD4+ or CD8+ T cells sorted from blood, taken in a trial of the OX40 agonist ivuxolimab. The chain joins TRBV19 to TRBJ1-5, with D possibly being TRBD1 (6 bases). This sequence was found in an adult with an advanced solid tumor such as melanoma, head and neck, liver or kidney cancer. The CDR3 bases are TGTGCCAGTAGTATAGGGGCAGGGAGGGGGCAGCCCCAGCATTTT. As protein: CASSIGAGRGQPQHF. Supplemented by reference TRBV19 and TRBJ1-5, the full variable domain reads DGGITQSPKYLFRKEGQNVTLSCEQNLNHDAMYWYRQDPGQGLRLIYYSQIVNDFQKGDIAEGYSVSREKKESFPLTVTSAQKNPTAFYLCASSIGAGRGQPQHFGDGTRLSIL.